Included here is one T cell receptor (beta chain) sequence, with context. Antigen specificity is unknown. This sample is drawn from a study of OX40 agonist ivuxolimab in advanced cancers. Study background: Patients took ivuxolimab, an agonistic anti-OX40 (CD134) antibody. Patients received ivuxolimab, an intravenous treatment, every 2 weeks at 0.01 to 10 mg/kg. Study outcomes and limitations: In the 0.1 to 3.0 mg/kg range, CD4+ and CD8+ blood T cells had expanded clonally by week 6.

Profiled with immunoSEQ multiplex PCR; TCRdb holds only in-frame clones, not every one. Among under 50,000 clones listed, around nine tenths were seen once. The receptor comes from an adult with an advanced solid tumor such as melanoma, head and neck, liver or kidney cancer. Sequenced here: CD4+ or CD8+ T cells sorted from blood, sampled in a trial of the OX40 agonist ivuxolimab.

The CDR3 protein is CASSFMPGGYTF. CDR3 sequence (DNA): TGTGCCAGCAGTTTCATGCCGGGTGGCTACACCTTC. The V gene is TRBV28, the J gene TRBJ1-2, with D uncertain. The CDR3 has 12 amino acids. Germline CDR1 is MDHEN and CDR2 is SYDVKM. V lost 3 bases and J 7 bases, leaving 9 bases between the germline ends.